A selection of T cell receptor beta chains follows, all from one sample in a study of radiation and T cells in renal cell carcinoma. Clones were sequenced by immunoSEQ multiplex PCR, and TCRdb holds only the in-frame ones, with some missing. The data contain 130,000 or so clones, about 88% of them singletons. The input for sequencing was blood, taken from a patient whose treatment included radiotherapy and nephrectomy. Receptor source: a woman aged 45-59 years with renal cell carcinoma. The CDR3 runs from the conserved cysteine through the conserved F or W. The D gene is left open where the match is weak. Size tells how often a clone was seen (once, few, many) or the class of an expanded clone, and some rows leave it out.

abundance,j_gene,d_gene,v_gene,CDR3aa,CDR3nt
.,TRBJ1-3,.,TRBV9,CASSVKTGGNTIYF,TGTGCCAGCAGCGTAAAGACCGGTGGAAACACCATATATTTT
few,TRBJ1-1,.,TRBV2,CASSEEDYTEAFF,TGTGCCAGCAGTGAAGAGGATTACACTGAAGCTTTCTTT
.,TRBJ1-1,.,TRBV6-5,CASSFLDGNTEAFF,TGTGCCAGCAGCTTCCTGGACGGCAACACTGAAGCTTTCTTT
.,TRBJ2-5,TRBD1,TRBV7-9,CASSLAGQVGQETQYF,TGTGCCAGCAGCTTAGCGGGACAGGTCGGGCAAGAGACCCAGTACTTC
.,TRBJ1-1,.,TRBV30,CAWSFSIGPAFF,TGTGCCTGGAGTTTTTCCATAGGACCAGCTTTCTTT
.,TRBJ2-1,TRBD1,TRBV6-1,CASSEPGGSVHEQFF,TGTGCCAGCAGTGAACCAGGGGGATCGGTCCATGAGCAGTTCTTC
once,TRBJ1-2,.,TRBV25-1,CASSVRDYGYTF,TGTGCCAGCAGTGTCAGGGACTATGGCTACACCTTC
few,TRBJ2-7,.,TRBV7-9,CASSLDRDGTNYF,TGTGCCAGCAGCTTAGACAGGGACGGAACTAACTACTTC
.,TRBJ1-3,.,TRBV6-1,CASSAVLAAGNTIYF,TGTGCCAGCAGTGCCGTACTCGCGGCTGGAAACACCATATATTTT
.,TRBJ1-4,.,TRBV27,CASRQGTNEKLFF,TGTGCCAGCAGACAGGGAACTAATGAAAAACTGTTTTTT
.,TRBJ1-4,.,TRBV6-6,CASSGVEKLFF,TGTGCCAGCAGTGGGGTGGAAAAACTGTTTTTT
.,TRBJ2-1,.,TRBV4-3,CASSQGGSSDEQFF,TGCGCCAGCAGCCAAGGAGGGAGCAGCGATGAGCAGTTCTTC
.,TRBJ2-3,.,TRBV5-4,CASSTEGTDTQYF,TGTGCCAGCAGCACTGAGGGCACAGATACGCAGTATTTT
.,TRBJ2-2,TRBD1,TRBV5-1,CASSPNPGQGALTGELFF,TGCGCCAGCAGCCCGAATCCGGGACAGGGGGCGCTGACCGGGGAGCTGTTTTTT
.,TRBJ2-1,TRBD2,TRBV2,CASIGLAGGPGEEQFF,TGTGCCAGCATTGGACTAGCGGGGGGGCCTGGCGAGGAGCAGTTCTTC
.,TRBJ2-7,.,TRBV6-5,CASSYDVPGSTDEQYF,TGTGCCAGCAGTTACGACGTTCCGGGGAGTACGGACGAGCAGTACTTC
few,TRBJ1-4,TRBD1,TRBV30,CAWSPATGANEKLFF,TGTGCCTGGAGTCCTGCCACAGGGGCTAATGAAAAACTGTTTTTT
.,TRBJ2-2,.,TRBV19,CASSRGTANTGELFF,TGTGCCAGTAGTAGAGGGACGGCCAACACCGGGGAGCTGTTTTTT
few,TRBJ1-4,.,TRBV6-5,CASSSLVLREKLFF,TGTGCCAGCAGTTCCCTCGTCCTGCGTGAAAAACTGTTTTTT
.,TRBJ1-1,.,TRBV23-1,CASSQEWGGLMEAFF,TGCGCCAGCAGCCAAGAATGGGGGGGTTTAATGGAAGCTTTCTTT
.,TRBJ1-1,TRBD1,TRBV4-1,CASSKQQGSTEAFF,TGCGCCAGCAGCAAACAACAGGGGAGCACTGAAGCTTTCTTT
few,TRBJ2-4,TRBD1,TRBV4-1,CASRKTGENIQYF,TGCGCCAGCAGGAAGACAGGGGAAAACATTCAGTACTTC
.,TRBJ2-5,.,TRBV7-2,CASSPRRLQETQYF,TGTGCCAGCAGCCCAAGGAGGCTTCAAGAGACCCAGTACTTC
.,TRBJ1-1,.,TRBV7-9,CASSLDEQLVREAFF,TGTGCCAGCAGCTTAGATGAACAACTGGTCCGGGAAGCTTTCTTT
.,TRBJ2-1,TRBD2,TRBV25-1,CASSEWRGVYNEQFF,TGTGCCAGCAGTGAATGGCGGGGGGTATACAATGAGCAGTTCTTC
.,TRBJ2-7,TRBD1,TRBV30,CAWGDRAYEQYF,TGTGCCTGGGGGGACAGGGCCTACGAGCAGTACTTC
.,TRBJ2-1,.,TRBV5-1,CASSLGAGYYNEQFF,TGCGCCAGCAGCTTGGGGGCAGGTTACTACAATGAGCAGTTCTTC
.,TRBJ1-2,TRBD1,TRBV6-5,CASRTQGAGGYTF,TGTGCCAGCAGAACACAGGGGGCCGGTGGCTACACCTTC
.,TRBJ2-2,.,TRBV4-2,CASSYEQNTGELFF,TGTGCCAGCAGCTACGAACAAAACACCGGGGAGCTGTTTTTT
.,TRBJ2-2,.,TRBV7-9,CASSPRSPADPTNTGELFF,TGTGCCAGCAGCCCGAGGTCACCAGCGGACCCAACGAACACCGGGGAGCTGTTTTTT
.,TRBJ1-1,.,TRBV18,CASSPSRDVGEAFF,TGTGCCAGCTCACCGAGTCGGGACGTGGGTGAAGCTTTCTTT
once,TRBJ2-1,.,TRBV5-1,CASSNGTSAYNEQFF,TGCGCCAGCAGCAACGGGACCTCCGCCTACAATGAGCAGTTCTTC
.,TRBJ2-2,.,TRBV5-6,CASSLAMAGWTGELFF,TGTGCCAGCAGCTTGGCCATGGCAGGATGGACCGGGGAGCTGTTTTTT
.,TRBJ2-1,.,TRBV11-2,CASSPITGLGSNNEQFF,TGTGCCAGCAGCCCCATAACAGGGCTTGGTTCGAACAATGAGCAGTTCTTC
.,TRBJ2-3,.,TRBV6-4,CASRKAGGTDTQYF,TGTGCCAGCAGGAAGGCAGGAGGCACAGATACGCAGTATTTT
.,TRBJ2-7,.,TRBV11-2,CASSLVYEQYF,TGTGCCAGCAGCCTCGTCTACGAGCAGTACTTC
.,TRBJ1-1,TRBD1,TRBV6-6,CASCRDRGVAEAFF,TGTGCCAGTTGCCGGGACAGGGGGGTGGCTGAAGCTTTCTTT
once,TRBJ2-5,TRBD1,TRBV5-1,CASSLLGTGGAFGETQYF,TGCGCCAGCAGCTTGCTGGGGACAGGGGGCGCATTTGGAGAGACCCAGTACTTC
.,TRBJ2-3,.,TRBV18,CASSRPNTDTQYF,TGTGCCAGCTCACGGCCGAACACAGATACGCAGTATTTT
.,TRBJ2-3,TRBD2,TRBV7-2,CASSRGTSPDTQYF,TGTGCCAGCAGCAGAGGGACTAGCCCGGATACGCAGTATTTT
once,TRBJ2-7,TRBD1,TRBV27,CASSRDRGSEQYF,TGTGCCAGCAGTAGGGACAGGGGATCCGAGCAGTACTTC
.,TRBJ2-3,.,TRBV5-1,CASSPLSTDTQYF,TGCGCCAGCAGCCCCCTGAGCACAGATACGCAGTATTTT
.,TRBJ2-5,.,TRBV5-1,CASSPVSDEETQYF,TGCGCCAGCAGCCCAGTTTCGGACGAAGAGACCCAGTACTTC
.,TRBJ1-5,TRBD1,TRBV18,CASQRTGASNQPQHF,TGTGCCAGCCAACGGACAGGGGCTAGCAATCAGCCCCAGCATTTT
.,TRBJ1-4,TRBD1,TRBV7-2,CASSHRGRSEKLFF,TGTGCCAGCAGCCACAGGGGGCGCAGTGAAAAACTGTTTTTT
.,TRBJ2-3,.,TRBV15,CATSRDFGTDTQYF,TGTGCCACCAGCAGAGATTTCGGCACAGATACGCAGTATTTT
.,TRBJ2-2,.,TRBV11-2,CASSLIGFGYTGELFF,TGTGCCAGCAGCTTAATAGGCTTTGGGTACACCGGGGAGCTGTTTTTT
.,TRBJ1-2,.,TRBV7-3,CASSLTGGYTLPGYTF,TGTGCCAGCAGCTTAACGGGGGGATACACGCTACCTGGCTACACCTTC
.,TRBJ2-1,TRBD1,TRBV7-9,CASSPTGGNEQFF,TGTGCCAGCAGTCCGACAGGGGGCAATGAGCAGTTCTTC
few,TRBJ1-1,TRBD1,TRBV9,CASSKRGDRVAEAFF,TGTGCCAGCAGCAAGAGGGGCGACAGGGTGGCTGAAGCTTTCTTT
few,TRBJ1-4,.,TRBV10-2,CASSGSGEKLFF,TGCGCCAGCAGCGGGTCGGGAGAAAAACTGTTTTTT
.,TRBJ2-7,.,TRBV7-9,CASSLVGEAYEQYF,TGTGCCAGCAGCTTAGTGGGAGAGGCCTACGAGCAGTACTTC
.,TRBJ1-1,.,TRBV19,CASSIQGTWTEAFF,TGTGCCAGTAGTATCCAGGGGACTTGGACTGAAGCTTTCTTT
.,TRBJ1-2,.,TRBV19,CASSIRRDGNYGYTF,TGTGCCAGTAGCATTCGGCGGGACGGCAACTATGGCTACACCTTC
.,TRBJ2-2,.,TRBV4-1,CASSHLVTGELFF,TGCGCCAGCAGCCATTTGGTAACCGGGGAGCTGTTTTTT
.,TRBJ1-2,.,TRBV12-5,CARQGRGVGYTF,TGTGCTAGGCAGGGCAGGGGAGTAGGCTACACCTTC
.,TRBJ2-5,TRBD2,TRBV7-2,CASSPSGGRETQYF,TGTGCCAGCAGCCCTAGCGGGGGACGAGAGACCCAGTACTTC
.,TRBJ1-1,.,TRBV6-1,CASSELQLNTEAFF,TGTGCCAGCAGTGAATTGCAGTTGAACACTGAAGCTTTCTTT
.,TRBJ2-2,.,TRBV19,CASSNPSFLSGELFF,TGTGCCAGTAGTAATCCGTCTTTTTTGAGCGGGGAGCTGTTTTTT
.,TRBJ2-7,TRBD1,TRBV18,CASSPSGTGSEYF,TGTGCCAGCTCACCATCCGGGACAGGGAGCGAGTACTTC